This T cell receptor (beta chain) stems from a study of blood T cell repertoires in COVID-19. The wider study: The United States, Italy and Spain provided the acute and convalescent COVID-19 samples.

Germline CDR1 and CDR2: SNHLY and FYNNEI. The germline V and J ends were trimmed by 3 bases and 9 bases, with 12 bases remaining between them. This CDR3 is built from 13 residues. TCRdb keeps only in-frame clones here, not all; method: immunoSEQ multiplex PCR. Of 150,000 to 200,000 clones listed, 88% are singletons. Input material: PBMCs or T cells enriched from blood (not recorded which). This TCR was sampled from a woman between 18 and 29 years old who had recovered from COVID-19. The rearrangement joins TRBV2 to TRBJ1-5; weak D call: TRBD1 (6 bases). As DNA, the CDR3 is TGTGCCAGCAGTGACACAGGGTTCGGGCCCCAGCATTTT. It codes for CASSDTGFGPQHF. Based on the CDR3 plus reference TRBV2 and TRBJ1-5, the full variable domain is EPEVTQTPSHQVTQMGQEVILRCVPISNHLYFYWYRQILGQKVEFLVSFYNNEISEKSEIFDDQFSVERPDGSNFTLKIRSTKLEDSAMYFCASSDTGFGPQHFGDGTRLSIL.